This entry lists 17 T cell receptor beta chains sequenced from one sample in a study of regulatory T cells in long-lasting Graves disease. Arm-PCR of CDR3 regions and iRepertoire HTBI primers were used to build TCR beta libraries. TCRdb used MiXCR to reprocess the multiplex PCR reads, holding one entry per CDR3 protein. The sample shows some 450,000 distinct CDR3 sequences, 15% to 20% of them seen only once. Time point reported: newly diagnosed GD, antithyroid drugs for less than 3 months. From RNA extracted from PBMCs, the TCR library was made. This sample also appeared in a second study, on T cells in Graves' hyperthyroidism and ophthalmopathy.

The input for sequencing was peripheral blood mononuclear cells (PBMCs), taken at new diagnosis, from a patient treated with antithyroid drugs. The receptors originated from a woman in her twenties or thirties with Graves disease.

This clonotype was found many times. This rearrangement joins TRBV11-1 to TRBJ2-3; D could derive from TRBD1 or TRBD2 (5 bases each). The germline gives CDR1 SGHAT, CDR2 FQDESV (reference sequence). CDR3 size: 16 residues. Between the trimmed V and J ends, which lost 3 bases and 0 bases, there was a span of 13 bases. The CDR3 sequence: CASSFSGRSSTDTQYF. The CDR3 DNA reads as TGTGCCAGCAGCTTTTCGGGGCGATCGAGCACAGATACGCAGTATTTT.

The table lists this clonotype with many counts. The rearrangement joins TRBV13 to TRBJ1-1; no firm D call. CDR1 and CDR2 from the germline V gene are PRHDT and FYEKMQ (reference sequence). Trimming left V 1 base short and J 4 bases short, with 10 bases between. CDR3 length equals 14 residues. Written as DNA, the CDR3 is TGTGCCAGCAGCTTAGATGAGTCCCTCACTGAAGCTTTCTTT. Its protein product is CASSLDESLTEAFF.

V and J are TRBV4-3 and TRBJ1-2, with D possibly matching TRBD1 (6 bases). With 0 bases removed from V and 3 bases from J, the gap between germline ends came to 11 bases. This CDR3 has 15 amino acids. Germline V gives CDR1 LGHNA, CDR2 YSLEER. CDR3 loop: CASSQDRGSYYGYTF. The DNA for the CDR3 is TGCGCCAGCAGCCAAGATAGGGGGTCTTACTATGGCTACACCTTC.

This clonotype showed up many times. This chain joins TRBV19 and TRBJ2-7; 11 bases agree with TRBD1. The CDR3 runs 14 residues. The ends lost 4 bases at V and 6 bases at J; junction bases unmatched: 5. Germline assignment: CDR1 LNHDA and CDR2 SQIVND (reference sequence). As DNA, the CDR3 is TGTGCCAGTAGTAGCGGGACAGGGGGTGTCGAGCAGTACTTC. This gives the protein CASSSGTGGVEQYF.

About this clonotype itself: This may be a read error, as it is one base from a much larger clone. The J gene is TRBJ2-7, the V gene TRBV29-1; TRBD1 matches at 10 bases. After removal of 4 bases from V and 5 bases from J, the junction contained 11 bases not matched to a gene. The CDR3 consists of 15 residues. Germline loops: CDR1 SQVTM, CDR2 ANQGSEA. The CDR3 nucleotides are TGCAGCGTTGTCCCCGGGACAGGGGTTTTGGACGAGCAGTACTTC. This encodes CSVVPGTGVLDEQYF.

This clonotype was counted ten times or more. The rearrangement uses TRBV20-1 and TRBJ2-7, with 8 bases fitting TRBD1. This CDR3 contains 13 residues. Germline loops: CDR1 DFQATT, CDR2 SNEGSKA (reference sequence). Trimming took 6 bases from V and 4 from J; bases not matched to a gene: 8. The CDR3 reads CSALTGASYEQYF. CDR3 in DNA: TGCAGTGCGTTGACAGGGGCTTCATACGAGCAGTACTTC.

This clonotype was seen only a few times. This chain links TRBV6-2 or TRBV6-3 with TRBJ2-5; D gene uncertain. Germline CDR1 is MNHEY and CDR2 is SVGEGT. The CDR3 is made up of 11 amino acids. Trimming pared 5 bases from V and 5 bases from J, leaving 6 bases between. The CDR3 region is CASSEVETQYF. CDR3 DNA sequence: TGTGCCAGCAGTGAAGTCGAGACCCAGTACTTC.

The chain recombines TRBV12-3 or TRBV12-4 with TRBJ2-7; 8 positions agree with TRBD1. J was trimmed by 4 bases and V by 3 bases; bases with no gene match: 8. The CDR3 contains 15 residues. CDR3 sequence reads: CASSLSGGAPYEQYF. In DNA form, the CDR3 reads TGTGCCAGCAGTTTGTCAGGGGGCGCGCCGTACGAGCAGTACTTC.

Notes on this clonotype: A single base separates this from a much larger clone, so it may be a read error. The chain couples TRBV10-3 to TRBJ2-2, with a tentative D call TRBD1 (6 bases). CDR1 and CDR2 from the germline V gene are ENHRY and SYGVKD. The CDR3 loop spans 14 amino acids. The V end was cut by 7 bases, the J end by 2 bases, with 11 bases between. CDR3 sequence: CAITRDTNTGELFF. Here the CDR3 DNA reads TGTGCCATCACGAGGGACACTAACACCGGGGAGCTGTTTTTT.

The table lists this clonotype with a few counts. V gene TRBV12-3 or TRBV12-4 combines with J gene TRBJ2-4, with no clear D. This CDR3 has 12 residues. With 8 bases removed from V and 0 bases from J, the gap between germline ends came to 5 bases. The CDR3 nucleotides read TGTGCCAGCGGGTTAGCCAAAAACATTCAGTACTTC. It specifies CASGLAKNIQYF.

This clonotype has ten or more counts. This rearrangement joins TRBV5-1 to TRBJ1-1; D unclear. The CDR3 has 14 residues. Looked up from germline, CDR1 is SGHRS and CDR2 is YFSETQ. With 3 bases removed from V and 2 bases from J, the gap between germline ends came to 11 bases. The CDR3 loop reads CASSSEGGNTEAFF. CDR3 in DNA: TGCGCCAGCAGCTCCGAGGGCGGCAACACTGAAGCTTTCTTT.

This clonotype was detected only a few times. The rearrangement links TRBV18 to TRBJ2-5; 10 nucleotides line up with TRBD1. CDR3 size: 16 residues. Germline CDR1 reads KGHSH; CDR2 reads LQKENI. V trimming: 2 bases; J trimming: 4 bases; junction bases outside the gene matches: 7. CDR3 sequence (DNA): TGTGCCAGCTCACCAATGGAGGGACAGGGGAGAGAGACCCAGTACTTC. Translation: CASSPMEGQGRETQYF. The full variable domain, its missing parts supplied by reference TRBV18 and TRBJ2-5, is NAGVMQNPRHLVRRRGQEARLRCSPMKGHSHVYWYRQLPEEGLKFMVYLQKENIIDESGMPKERFSAEFPKEGPSILRIQQVVRGDSAAYFCASSPMEGQGRETQYFGPGTRLLVL.

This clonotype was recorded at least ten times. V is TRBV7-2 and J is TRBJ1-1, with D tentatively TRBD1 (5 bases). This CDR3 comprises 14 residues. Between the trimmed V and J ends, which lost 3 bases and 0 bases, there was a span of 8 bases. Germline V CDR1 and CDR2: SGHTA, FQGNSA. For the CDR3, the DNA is TGTGCCAGCAGCTTGGACATGATGAACACTGAAGCTTTCTTT. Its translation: CASSLDMMNTEAFF.

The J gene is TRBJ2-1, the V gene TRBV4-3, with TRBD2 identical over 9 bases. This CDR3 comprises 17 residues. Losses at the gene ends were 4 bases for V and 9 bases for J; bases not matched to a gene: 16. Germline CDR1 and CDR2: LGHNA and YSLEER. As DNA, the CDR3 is TGCGCCAGCAGCCCCCAAGGGGTTGCGGGAGGGGGTGGTGAGCAGTTCTTC. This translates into CASSPQGVAGGGGEQFF.

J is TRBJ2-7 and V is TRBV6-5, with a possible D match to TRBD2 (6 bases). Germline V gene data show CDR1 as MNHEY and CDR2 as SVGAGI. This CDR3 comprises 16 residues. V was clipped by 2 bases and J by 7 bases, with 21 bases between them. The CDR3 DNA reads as TGTGCCAGCAGTTACCGTGTCCTCGCGGGGCGAGAGGAGCAGTACTTC. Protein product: CASSYRVLAGREEQYF.

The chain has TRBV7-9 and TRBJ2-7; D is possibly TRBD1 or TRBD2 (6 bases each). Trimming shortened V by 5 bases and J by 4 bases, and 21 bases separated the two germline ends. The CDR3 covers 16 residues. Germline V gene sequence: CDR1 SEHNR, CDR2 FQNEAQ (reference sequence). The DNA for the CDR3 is TGTGCCAGCAGCCCTTGGGGGGCGCGGACCACTTACGAGCAGTACTTC. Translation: CASSPWGARTTYEQYF. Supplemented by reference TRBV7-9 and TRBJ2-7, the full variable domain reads DTGVSQNPRHKITKRGQNVTFRCDPISEHNRLYWYRQTLGQGPEFLTYFQNEAQLEKSRLLSDRFSAERPKGSFSTLEIQRTEQGDSAMYLCASSPWGARTTYEQYFGPGTRLTVT.

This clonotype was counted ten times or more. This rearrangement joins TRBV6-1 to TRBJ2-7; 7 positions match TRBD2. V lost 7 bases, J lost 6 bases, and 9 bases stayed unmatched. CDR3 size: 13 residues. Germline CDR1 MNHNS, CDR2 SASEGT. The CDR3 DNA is TGTGCCAGCACCAACGGGGGGAACGGCGAGCAGTACTTC. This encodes CASTNGGNGEQYF.